This record covers a single TCR beta chain. These data are taken from a study of blood T cell repertoires in COVID-19. Across the study: Specimens from acute and convalescent COVID-19 originated in the United States, Italy and Spain. PBMCs, B-cell-depleted T cells, or T cells were the source of the cDNA or gDNA that made up the material.

Source study methods: Reference gene primer amplification yielded estimated nucleated cell counts. Produced via immunoSEQ multiplex PCR; TCRdb's table is partial and in-frame only. From that table come the V and J calls and clone size; the DNA was used to work out D and trimming. This table holds 110,000 to 150,000 clones, 79% found once. CDR3 length: 14 residues. Germline CDR1 reads SEHNR; CDR2 reads FQNEAQ (reference sequence). V shed 10 bases and J 1 base; nucleotides not matched to a gene: 6. This clonotype was sampled from a man between 50 and 59 years old with active or convalescent COVID-19. The sequenced material came from peripheral blood. This chain uses TRBV7-9 with TRBJ2-1, with 8 bases matching TRBD2. The CDR3 spells CATLGGRSYNEQFF. DNA for the CDR3: TGTGCCACGCTTGGCGGGAGGTCCTACAATGAGCAGTTCTTC.